A single sample gave rise to the 32 T cell receptor beta chains below, sequenced in a study of pediatric ulcerative colitis. The rectum was sampled with one to two pinch biopsies at colonoscopy. Sequencing was performed with immunoSEQ multiplex PCR; in TCRdb, only in-frame clones are kept and a portion is missing. The table includes tens of thousands of clones, roughly 72% detected once. Sequenced material: gut tissue. The receptor set was obtained from a boy aged 10-17 years with moderate ulcerative colitis.

V and J are TRBV15 and TRBJ2-3, with TRBD2 matching 12 bases. The CDR3 has 16 residues. Germline values: CDR1 LNHNV, CDR2 YYDKDF (reference sequence). The trim removed 5 bases at V and 3 bases at J, leaving 6 bases unmatched. CDR3 in amino acids: CATSPGLAGGTDTQYF. In DNA form, the CDR3 reads TGTGCCACCAGCCCGGGACTAGCGGGTGGGACAGATACGCAGTATTTT.

This chain's CDR3 is CSALAGKSSGANVLTF. The CDR3 nucleotides read TGCAGCGCTCTGGCAGGGAAGAGCTCTGGGGCCAACGTCCTGACTTTC. The V call is TRBV29-1, the J call TRBJ2-6; tentatively, D is TRBD1 (5 bases). Trimming removed 7 bases from V and 0 bases from J, with 16 bases in between. The CDR3 contains 16 residues. The germline CDR1 and CDR2 sequences are SQVTM and ANQGSEA.

This clone was counted between two and nine times. The gene calls are TRBV7-9 and TRBJ2-7; 8 nucleotides agree with TRBD1. The germline CDR1 and CDR2 sequences are SEHNR and FQNEAQ (reference sequence). This CDR3 contains 16 residues. V was pared by 3 bases and J by 5 bases, with 12 bases of the junction left unmatched. The CDR3 DNA is TGTGCCAGCAGCTTCCATGACAGGGGTAGCGCCCACGAGCAGTACTTC. As protein: CASSFHDRGSAHEQYF.

This clone was seen just once. The V call is TRBV15, the J call TRBJ2-1; D is perhaps TRBD1 (7 bases). Trimming left V 4 bases short and J 4 bases short, with 17 bases between. Germline CDR1 and CDR2: LNHNV and YYDKDF (reference sequence). The CDR3 covers 16 residues. The CDR3 sequence: CATSTGGGSRYNEQFF. The CDR3 bases are TGTGCCACCAGCACCGGAGGGGGCAGTAGGTACAATGAGCAGTTCTTC.

V usage is TRBV10-3 and J usage is TRBJ2-1; 12 bases align to TRBD1. Germline CDR1 ENHRY, CDR2 SYGVKD. V shed 6 bases and J 3 bases; nucleotides not matched to a gene: 18. The CDR3 length is 20 residues. CDR3 amino acids: CAISGLLGQGAVRSYNEQFF. CDR3 coding DNA: TGTGCCATCAGCGGGCTACTGGGACAGGGGGCCGTTAGAAGCTACAATGAGCAGTTCTTC.

This chain joins TRBV7-9 and TRBJ2-6, with TRBD1 identical over 7 bases. Losses at the gene ends were 5 bases for V and 1 base for J; bases not matched to a gene: 2. Germline loops: CDR1 SEHNR, CDR2 FQNEAQ (reference sequence). The CDR3 length is 15 residues. This chain's CDR3 is CASSIRGSGANVLTF. In DNA, the CDR3 is TGTGCCAGCAGCATCAGGGGGTCTGGGGCCAACGTCCTGACTTTC.

The rearrangement links TRBV28 to TRBJ2-7; perhaps TRBD1 as D (6 bases). CDR1 is MDHEN, CDR2 SYDVKM, per germline. V lost 5 bases and J 3 bases, leaving 17 bases between the germline ends. This CDR3 is 15 amino acids long. The CDR3 loop reads CASSRQGSFYYEQYF. DNA of the CDR3: TGTGCCAGCAGTCGCCAGGGGTCCTTCTACTACGAGCAGTACTTC.

The rearrangement links TRBV6-5 to TRBJ2-6, with D tentatively TRBD2 (5 bases). The V gene lost 2 bases and the J gene lost 2 bases, with 7 bases spanning the gap. Germline CDR1 MNHEY, CDR2 SVGAGI. CDR3 length: 15 amino acids. The CDR3 DNA sequence: TGTGCCAGCAGTTACGAGGGAGCTGGGGCCAACGTCCTGACTTTC. Translation: CASSYEGAGANVLTF.

The chain is built from TRBV4-2 and TRBJ2-1; D is unclear. The CDR3 runs 17 residues. The germline V and J ends were trimmed by 1 base and 0 bases, with 13 bases remaining between them. Germline CDR1 and CDR2: LGHNA and YNFKEQ. CDR3 in DNA: TGTGCCAGCAGCCAAGCCGGATTCAGTAGCTCCTACAATGAGCAGTTCTTC. It translates to CASSQAGFSSSYNEQFF.

This chain links TRBV28 with TRBJ1-1; 9 bases match TRBD1. There are 14 residues in the CDR3. J lost 8 bases, V lost 4 bases, and 8 bases had no gene match. The germline V gene has CDR1 MDHEN and CDR2 SYDVKM. The CDR3 nucleotides are TGTGCCAGCAGTTCGAGACAGGGGGTATCGGAAGCTTTCTTT. Its protein product is CASSSRQGVSEAFF.

This chain links TRBV7-6 with TRBJ2-5; TRBD2 matches 13 bases. Germline V gene data show CDR1 as SGHVS and CDR2 as FNYEAQ. J gave up 5 bases and V 1 base, and 4 bases lay outside the gene matches. This CDR3 has 16 residues. CDR3 sequence (DNA): TGTGCCAGCAGCTTAGGACTAGCGGGAGGAGTGGAGACCCAGTACTTC. This encodes CASSLGLAGGVETQYF.

The table lists this clone with a few counts. The chain links TRBV7-9 to TRBJ2-7, with 7 bases identical to TRBD1. This CDR3 is 16 amino acids long. J gave up 4 bases and V 5 bases, and 14 bases lay outside the gene matches. Germline-derived CDR1 and CDR2 are SEHNR and FQNEAQ (reference sequence). As DNA, the CDR3 is TGTGCCAGCAGCGCAAGACAGGGTCATGCTTTGTACGAGCAGTACTTC. Translation: CASSARQGHALYEQYF.

The gene calls are TRBV19 and TRBJ2-7; 7 nucleotides agree with TRBD1. Germline CDR1 LNHDA, CDR2 SQIVND (reference sequence). V was clipped by 0 bases and J by 3 bases; unmatched bases: 2. The CDR3 extends over 14 amino acids. Here the CDR3 reads CASSIEAGGYEQYF. The DNA for the CDR3 is TGTGCCAGTAGTATAGAGGCAGGGGGCTACGAGCAGTACTTC.

About this clone itself: Other DNA variants within this sample encode the same CDR3. The rearrangement links TRBV7-2 to TRBJ1-5; no clear D gene. The germline gives CDR1 SGHTA, CDR2 FQGNSA. This CDR3 comprises 14 residues. Trimming stripped 1 base from V and 5 bases from J, with 9 bases between. The CDR3 sequence is CASSLEGRYQPQHF. The DNA for the CDR3 is TGTGCCAGCAGCTTAGAGGGCCGCTATCAGCCCCAGCATTTT. The full variable domain, with the rest looked up from reference TRBV7-2 and TRBJ1-5, is GAGVSQSPSNKVTEKGKDVELRCDPISGHTALYWYRQSLGQGLEFLIYFQGNSAPDKSGLPSDRFSAERTGGSVSTLTIQRTQQEDSAVYLCASSLEGRYQPQHFGDGTRLSIL.

CDR3: CASSPQFGSYNEQFF. CDR3 coding DNA: TGTGCCAGCAGCCCGCAGTTCGGCTCCTACAATGAGCAGTTCTTC. V is TRBV9 and J is TRBJ2-1; no reliable D call. Deletions cut 4 bases from V and 0 bases from J, with 11 bases between. This CDR3 contains 15 residues. Germline V gives CDR1 SGDLS, CDR2 YYNGEE.

This clone was picked up a small number of times. CDR3 sequence reads: CASSPLAGTGYTF. In nucleotides, the CDR3 is TGTGCCAGCAGTCCCCTGGCCGGCACGGGCTACACCTTC. The chain combines TRBV6-5 with TRBJ1-2; D is ambiguous. Germline loops: CDR1 MNHEY, CDR2 SVGAGI. This CDR3 has 13 residues. Trimming removed 5 bases at V and 8 bases at J, with 15 bases between.

The chain couples TRBV7-9 to TRBJ1-4; D is unresolved. CDR3 length: 13 residues. V lost 6 bases and J 7 bases, leaving 12 bases between the germline ends. Per the germline V gene, CDR1 is SEHNR and CDR2 is FQNEAQ (reference sequence). Written as DNA, the CDR3 is TGTGCCAGCAGAAAATCCAGGACTGAAAAACTGTTTTTT. Translating it yields CASRKSRTEKLFF.

This chain uses TRBV16 with TRBJ2-1; tentative D call: TRBD2 (5 bases). V was trimmed by 2 bases and J by 2 bases, leaving 13 bases between them. This CDR3 spans 16 amino acids. Germline loops: CDR1 KGHSY, CDR2 FQNENV. Written as DNA, the CDR3 is TGTGCCAGCAGCCAAAATGACTACCGGGCCTACAATGAGCAGTTCTTC. Its protein product is CASSQNDYRAYNEQFF.

This rearrangement joins TRBV5-4 to TRBJ1-1; the D is unclear. This CDR3 is built from 13 residues. V lost 1 base, J lost 4 bases, and 8 bases lay in between. Germline CDR1 and CDR2: SGHNT and YYREEE (reference sequence). CDR3 in DNA: TGTGCCAGCAGCTTGAAAGGCGTCACTGAAGCTTTCTTT. Translated, it gives CASSLKGVTEAFF.

The V gene is TRBV28, the J gene TRBJ2-4; 8 bases fit TRBD2. Germline trimming cut 7 bases from V and 1 base from J; bases unmatched to any gene: 3. The CDR3 contains 14 residues. Germline CDR1 MDHEN, CDR2 SYDVKM. The CDR3 is CASTPGGAKNIQYF. For the CDR3, the DNA is TGTGCCAGCACCCCGGGGGGGGCCAAAAACATTCAGTACTTC.

This chain links TRBV5-1 with TRBJ2-1, with 14 positions matching TRBD2. Germline V gives CDR1 SGHRS, CDR2 YFSETQ. The junction had 3 bases not matched to a gene; V was cut back by 3 bases and J by 10 bases. This CDR3 is 14 amino acids long. CDR3 residues: CASSWGLAGEEQFF. The DNA of the CDR3 is TGCGCCAGCAGCTGGGGACTAGCGGGGGAGGAGCAGTTCTTC.

The chain recombines TRBV2 with TRBJ2-7; TRBD1 agrees at 12 bases. The CDR3 totals 13 residues. The V gene's germline CDR1 is SNHLY and CDR2 FYNNEI. V dropped 9 bases and J dropped 7; count of bases not matched to a gene: 7. CDR3 bases: TGTGCCAGGGGACAGGGGGCGAAAAGGGAGCAGTACTTC. Translated, it gives CARGQGAKREQYF.

This rearrangement joins TRBV5-1 to TRBJ2-5; weak D call: TRBD2 (6 bases). The CDR3 length is 15 residues. Germline CDR1 SGHRS, CDR2 YFSETQ. Trimming pared 0 bases from V and 3 bases from J, leaving 12 bases between. The CDR3 protein is CASSLAWGTEETQYF. The CDR3, as DNA: TGCGCCAGCAGCTTGGCCTGGGGGACTGAAGAGACCCAGTACTTC.

This chain uses TRBV7-8 with TRBJ2-5, with D possibly TRBD2 on 6 matching bases. Trimming took off 4 bases at V and 5 bases at J, with 11 bases between the two ends. The CDR3 extends over 13 amino acids. CDR1 is SGHVS and CDR2 is FQNEAQ in the germline V gene. This CDR3 reads CASSYRRVETQYF. The CDR3, as DNA: TGTGCCAGCAGCTATAGGAGGGTGGAGACCCAGTACTTC.

The chain has TRBV15 and TRBJ1-1; TRBD1 aligns across 10 bases. Germline assignment: CDR1 LNHNV and CDR2 YYDKDF (reference sequence). With V trimmed by 1 base and J by 6 bases, 8 bases remained unmatched. The CDR3 runs to 16 residues. The CDR3, as DNA: TGTGCCACCAGCAGAGGACAGGGGGCCTTTTTATCTGAAGCTTTCTTT. Protein product: CATSRGQGAFLSEAFF.

The chain employs TRBV29-1 and TRBJ2-5; D possibly corresponds to TRBD2 (6 bases). V was shortened by 6 bases and J by 1 base, with 9 bases between the two germline ends. Germline CDR1 reads SQVTM; CDR2 reads ANQGSEA. The CDR3 covers 12 residues. The CDR3 DNA is TGCAGCGTGCGGGGAATCCAAGAGACCCAGTACTTC. Amino acid sequence: CSVRGIQETQYF. Variable domain in full (rest from reference TRBV29-1 and TRBJ2-5): SAVISQKPSRDICQRGTSLTIQCQVDSQVTMMFWYRQQPGQSLTLIATANQGSEATYESGFVIDKFPISRPNLTFSTLTVSNMSPEDSSIYLCSVRGIQETQYFGPGTRLLVL.

This sequence joins TRBV10-3 and TRBJ1-2, with TRBD1 identical over 9 bases. Germline V gene lookup returns CDR1 ENHRY and CDR2 SYGVKD. CDR3 size: 14 residues. Germline trimming cut 4 bases from V and 6 bases from J; bases unmatched to any gene: 6. The CDR3 protein is CAISVTGGGDGYTF. The CDR3, as DNA: TGTGCCATCAGTGTTACAGGGGGCGGAGATGGCTACACCTTC.

The chain combines TRBV5-1 with TRBJ1-2; 8 nucleotides line up with TRBD1. CDR3 length: 16 amino acids. CDR1 SGHRS and CDR2 YFSETQ come from the germline V gene. The V and J ends lost 4 bases and 1 base, in that order; junction bases with no gene match: 9. The CDR3 protein is CASSPDRERVNYGYTF. The CDR3 DNA sequence: TGCGCCAGCAGCCCGGACAGGGAGAGGGTTAACTATGGCTACACCTTC.

The chain carries TRBV29-1 and TRBJ1-1; 9 nucleotides match TRBD1. This CDR3 is built from 12 residues. Germline values: CDR1 SQVTM, CDR2 ANQGSEA. With 8 bases clipped from V and 4 bases from J, the junction kept 5 bases outside the gene matches. CDR3 nucleotides: TGCAGCACGACAGGGGGAGGCACTGAAGCTTTCTTT. Encoded protein: CSTTGGGTEAFF.

The chain uses TRBV27 and TRBJ2-7; D is possibly TRBD2 (6 bases). Per the germline V gene, CDR1 is MNHEY and CDR2 is SMNVEV (reference sequence). Trimming cost V 4 bases and J 5 bases, with 21 bases left between them. CDR3 size: 16 residues. This CDR3 reads CASSSRSPGLGNEQYF. CDR3 DNA: TGTGCCAGCAGTTCCAGATCTCCGGGACTTGGCAACGAGCAGTACTTC.

This clone was observed a few times. The J gene is TRBJ1-5, the V gene TRBV5-6, with a possible D match to TRBD1 (5 bases). Trimming took off 3 bases at V and 5 bases at J, with 18 bases between the two ends. The CDR3 contains 16 residues. From germline, CDR1 is SGHDT and CDR2 YYEEEE. The CDR3 DNA is TGTGCCAGCAGCTGGAGCTTGCTCCCGGGGGATCAGCCCCAGCATTTT. It yields the protein CASSWSLLPGDQPQHF. Full variable domain (missing parts from reference TRBV5-6 and TRBJ1-5): DAGVTQSPTHLIKTRGQQVTLRCSPKSGHDTVSWYQQALGQGPQFIFQYYEEEERQRGNFPDRFSGHQFPNYSSELNVNALLLGDSALYLCASSWSLLPGDQPQHFGDGTRLSIL.

The sample holds a few counts of this clone. V and J are TRBV19 and TRBJ1-5; D possibly corresponds to TRBD1 (5 bases). The V end was cut by 7 bases, the J end by 0 bases, with 16 bases between. The CDR3 totals 16 residues. Germline V gene lookup returns CDR1 LNHDA and CDR2 SQIVND (reference sequence). The CDR3 protein is CASTMGRQYSNQPQHF. The DNA of the CDR3 is TGTGCCAGTACCATGGGTAGACAGTATAGCAATCAGCCCCAGCATTTT.